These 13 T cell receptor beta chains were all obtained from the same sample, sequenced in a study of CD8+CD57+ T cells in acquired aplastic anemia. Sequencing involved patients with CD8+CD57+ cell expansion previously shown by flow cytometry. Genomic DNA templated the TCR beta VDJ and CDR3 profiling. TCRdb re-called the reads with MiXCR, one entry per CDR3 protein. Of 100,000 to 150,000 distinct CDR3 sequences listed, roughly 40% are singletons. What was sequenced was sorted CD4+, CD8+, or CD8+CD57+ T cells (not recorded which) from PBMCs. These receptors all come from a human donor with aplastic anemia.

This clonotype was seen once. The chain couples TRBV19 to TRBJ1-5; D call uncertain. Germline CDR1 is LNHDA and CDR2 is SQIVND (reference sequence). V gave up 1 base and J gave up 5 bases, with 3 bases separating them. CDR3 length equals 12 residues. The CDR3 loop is CASSIGDQPQHF. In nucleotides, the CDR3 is TGTGCCAGTAGTATAGGAGATCAGCCCCAGCATTTT.

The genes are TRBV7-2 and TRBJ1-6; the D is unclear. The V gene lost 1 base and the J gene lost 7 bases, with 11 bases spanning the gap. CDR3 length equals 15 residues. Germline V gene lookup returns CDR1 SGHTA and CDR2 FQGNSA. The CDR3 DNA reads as TGTGCCAGCAGCTTAGGAGTCTCCGCCAATTCACCCCTCCACTTT. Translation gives CASSLGVSANSPLHF.

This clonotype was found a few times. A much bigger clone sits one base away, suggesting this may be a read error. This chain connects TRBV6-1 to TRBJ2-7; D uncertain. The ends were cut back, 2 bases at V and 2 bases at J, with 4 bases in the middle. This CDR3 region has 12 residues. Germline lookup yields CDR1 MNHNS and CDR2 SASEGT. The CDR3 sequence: CASSESAYEQYF. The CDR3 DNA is TGTGCCAGCAGTGAAAGTGCCTACGAGCAGTACTTC.

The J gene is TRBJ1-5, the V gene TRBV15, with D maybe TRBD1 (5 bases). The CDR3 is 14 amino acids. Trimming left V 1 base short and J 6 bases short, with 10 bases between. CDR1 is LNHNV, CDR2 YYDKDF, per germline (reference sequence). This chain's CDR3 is CATSRGGRGQPQHF. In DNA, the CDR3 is TGTGCCACCAGCAGAGGGGGCCGGGGTCAGCCCCAGCATTTT.

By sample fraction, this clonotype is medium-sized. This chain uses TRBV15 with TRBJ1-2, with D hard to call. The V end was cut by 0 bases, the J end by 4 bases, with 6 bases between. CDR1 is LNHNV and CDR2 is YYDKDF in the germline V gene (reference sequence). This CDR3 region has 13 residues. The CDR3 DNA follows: TGTGCCACCAGCAGAGATGGTAGCTATGGCTACACCTTC. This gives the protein CATSRDGSYGYTF.

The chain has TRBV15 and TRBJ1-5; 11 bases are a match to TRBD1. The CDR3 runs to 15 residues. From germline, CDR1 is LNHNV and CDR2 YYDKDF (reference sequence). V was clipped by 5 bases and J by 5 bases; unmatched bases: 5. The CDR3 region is CATSRDRGLHQPQHF. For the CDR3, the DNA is TGTGCCACCAGCCGGGACAGGGGGTTACATCAGCCCCAGCATTTT.

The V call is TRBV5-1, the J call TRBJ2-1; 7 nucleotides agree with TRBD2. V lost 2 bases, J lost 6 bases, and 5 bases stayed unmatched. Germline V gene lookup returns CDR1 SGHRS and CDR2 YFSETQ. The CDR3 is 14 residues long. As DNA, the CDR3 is TGCGCCAGCAGCTTACGGGACTACTCCAATGAGCAGTTCTTC. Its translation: CASSLRDYSNEQFF.

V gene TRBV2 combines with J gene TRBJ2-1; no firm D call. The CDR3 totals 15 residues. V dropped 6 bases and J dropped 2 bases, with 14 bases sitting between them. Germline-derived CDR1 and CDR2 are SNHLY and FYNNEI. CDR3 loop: CASRSTTTAYNEQFF. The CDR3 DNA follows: TGTGCCAGCAGGTCGACAACAACCGCCTACAATGAGCAGTTCTTC.

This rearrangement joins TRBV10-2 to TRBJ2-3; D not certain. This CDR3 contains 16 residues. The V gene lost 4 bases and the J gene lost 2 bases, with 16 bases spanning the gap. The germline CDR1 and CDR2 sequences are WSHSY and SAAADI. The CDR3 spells CASSGGYLSDTDTQYF. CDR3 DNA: TGCGCCAGCAGTGGTGGCTACCTTTCCGACACAGATACGCAGTATTTT.

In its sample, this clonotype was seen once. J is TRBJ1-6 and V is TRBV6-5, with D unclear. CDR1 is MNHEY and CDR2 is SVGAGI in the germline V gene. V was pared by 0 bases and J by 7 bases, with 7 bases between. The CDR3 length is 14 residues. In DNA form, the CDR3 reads TGTGCCAGCAGTTACTCGGGAACCAATTCACCCCTCCACTTT. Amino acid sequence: CASSYSGTNSPLHF.

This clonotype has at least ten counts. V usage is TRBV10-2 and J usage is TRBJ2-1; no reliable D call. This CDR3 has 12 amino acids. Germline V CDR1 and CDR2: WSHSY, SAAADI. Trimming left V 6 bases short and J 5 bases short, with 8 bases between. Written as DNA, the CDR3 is TGCGCCAGCAGGGTTCCCAACAATGAGCAGTTCTTC. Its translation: CASRVPNNEQFF.

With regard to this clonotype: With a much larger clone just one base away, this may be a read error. The CDR3 region has the DNA TGTGCCAGCAGCACAAAACGGGGGGGCGGCACAGATACGCAGTATTTT. This translates into CASSTKRGGGTDTQYF. The chain has TRBV13 and TRBJ2-3; 8 bases align to TRBD2. V shed 5 bases and J 1 base; nucleotides not matched to a gene: 8. The CDR3 length is 16 residues. In germline, CDR1 is PRHDT, CDR2 FYEKMQ (reference sequence).

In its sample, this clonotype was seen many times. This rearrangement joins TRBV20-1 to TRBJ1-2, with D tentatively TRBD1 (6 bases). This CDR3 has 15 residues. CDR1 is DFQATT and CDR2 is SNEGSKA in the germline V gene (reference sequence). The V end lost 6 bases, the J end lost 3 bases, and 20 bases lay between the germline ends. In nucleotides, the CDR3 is TGCAGTGCCGAAGTGGGGGGGGGGCATGACTATGGCTACACCTTC. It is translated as CSAEVGGGHDYGYTF.